The clone carrying this T cell receptor (beta chain) was counted once. Antigen unknown. This sample was taken from a study of cytomegalovirus exposure and HLA in healthy donors. Study conclusions and caveats: A prior analysis recorded that most TCR beta V segments were productive about 87% or about 30% of the time. Immune exposure information comprised only CMV serostatus. Donors were assumed by presence/absence analyses to have roughly uniform sequencing depth.

Researchers ran the PCR with 60 Vbeta and 13 Jbeta primers. Generated by immunoSEQ multiplex PCR, the TCRdb table keeps only in-frame clones and is missing some. The table includes 95,000 to 150,000 clones, 75% detected once. Germline lookup yields CDR1 MDHEN and CDR2 SYDVKM. The ends lost 5 bases at V and 6 bases at J; junction bases unmatched: 11. The CDR3 is 15 amino acids. The sequenced material came from PBMCs. The V call is TRBV28, the J call TRBJ2-7, with 9 bases that match TRBD1. This TCR derives from a woman in her thirties or forties in good health and CMV-seropositive. The CDR3 loop reads CASSLTGTGLVEQYF. The CDR3, as DNA: TGTGCCAGCAGTCTAACCGGGACAGGGTTGGTCGAGCAGTACTTC.